The clone carrying this T cell receptor (beta chain) has only a few counts. Its specificity is unknown. The record originates from a study of blood T cells in healthy people across ages. Study observations and caveats: A roughly linear fall in TCR beta diversity per million T cells was seen with increasing age.

V gave up 2 bases and J gave up 6 bases, with 16 bases separating them. CDR1 SNHLY and CDR2 FYNNEI come from the germline V gene. This CDR3 has 15 residues. Sample-barcoded 5' priming and a J-beta primer mix drove a second PCR of roughly 6 to 12 cycles. Each cDNA molecule was tagged by a template-switch adaptor with 12 random nucleotides. In TCRdb, the 5' RACE reads were re-called with MiXCR into one record per CDR3 protein. The sample consists of about 670,000 distinct CDR3 sequences, around 43% of them appearing once. The sequenced material came from blood. This chain joins TRBV2 and TRBJ1-1; D not resolved. The clonotype was recovered from an elderly man in good health. Here the CDR3 reads CASSESTLSSSEAFF. The CDR3, as DNA: TGTGCCAGCAGTGAAAGCACCCTTTCTTCGTCTGAAGCTTTCTTT.